Listed below are T cell receptor beta chains from one sample, sequenced in a study of siplizumab effects on memory and regulatory T cells. Produced via immunoSEQ multiplex PCR; TCRdb's table is partial and in-frame only. This sample carries about 100,000 clones, more than 85% of them seen once, and the ten largest clones take approximately 0.15%. The specimen was CD4+ T cells sorted from blood. All receptors come from a human donor in good health. Both conserved end residues are part of each CDR3. The order of the fields is J gene, D gene, clone size, V gene, CDR3 DNA, CDR3 protein. D genes are given only for firm matches. Not all rows give a size; the values are once, few, many and, for expanded clones, a class.

TRBJ2-3 | TRBD2 | . | TRBV7-9 | TGTGCCAGCAGCTTAGCGGTAGCGGGATTCACAGATACGCAGTATTTT | CASSLAVAGFTDTQYF
TRBJ1-2 | TRBD1 | few | TRBV5-8 | TGTGCCAGCAGCCGGGACAGGGCTAACTATGGCTACACCTTC | CASSRDRANYGYTF
TRBJ1-6 | . | . | TRBV18 | TGTGCCAGCTCACCACTGGCCGGGGAGGCCCTCCACTTT | CASSPLAGEALHF
TRBJ1-2 | . | once | TRBV29-1 | TGCAGCGTTGAAGACCCCCCAGGGGCTAGAGGCTACACCTTC | CSVEDPPGARGYTF
TRBJ1-2 | TRBD1 | . | TRBV6-5 | TGTGCCAGCAGTTACTCGTCGACAGGGGCTGGCTACACCTTC | CASSYSSTGAGYTF
TRBJ2-3 | . | . | TRBV7-8 | TGTGCCAGCAGAACGGGACTTGTCACAGATACGCAGTATTTT | CASRTGLVTDTQYF
TRBJ1-2 | TRBD1 | . | TRBV9 | TGTGCCAGCAGCGCGGGACAGGGCCCCCTCTATGGCTACACCTTC | CASSAGQGPLYGYTF
TRBJ2-1 | TRBD2 | . | TRBV4-1 | TGCGCCAGCAGCCGAGGACTAGCGGCCACCACCTATGAGCAGTTCTTC | CASSRGLAATTYEQFF
TRBJ1-2 | TRBD1 | . | TRBV18 | TGTGCCAGCTCACAAACGACAGGGGAGCAGGGCTACACCTTC | CASSQTTGEQGYTF
TRBJ1-4 | . | . | TRBV21-1 | TGTGCCAGCAGCAAGTTGTGGTGGGGAACTAATGAAAAACTGTTTTTT | CASSKLWWGTNEKLFF
TRBJ2-5 | TRBD1 | . | TRBV18 | TGTGCCAGCTCTGAAGAGGGGGCTGTAGTAGAGACCCAGTACTTC | CASSEEGAVVETQYF
TRBJ2-7 | . | . | TRBV7-3 | TGTGCCAGCAGCCCCCGGGGAGGGGGCGTTTACGAGCAGTACTTC | CASSPRGGGVYEQYF
TRBJ1-1 | . | . | TRBV11-2 | TGTGCCAGCAGCTATTTTACTGCTGAAGCTTTCTTT | CASSYFTAEAFF
TRBJ1-5 | TRBD1 | . | TRBV28 | TGTGCCAGCAGTTCACTCGGGACAGGGAATCAGCCCCAGCATTTT | CASSSLGTGNQPQHF
TRBJ1-1 | . | once | TRBV5-4 | TGTGCCAGCAGCTTGGTTCAGACTACCTCTGAAGCTTTCTTT | CASSLVQTTSEAFF
TRBJ2-1 | . | . | TRBV11-3 | TGTGCCAGCAGCCGTAACCAGGAGCAGTTCTTC | CASSRNQEQFF
TRBJ1-1 | TRBD1 | . | TRBV5-1 | TGCGCCAGCAGCTGGGGACAGGGTTACGCTGAAGCTTTCTTT | CASSWGQGYAEAFF
TRBJ2-3 | . | . | TRBV5-4 | TGTGCCAGCAGCTTCCCGGCGGGGCCGAGCACAGATACGCAGTATTTT | CASSFPAGPSTDTQYF
TRBJ2-3 | . | . | TRBV9 | TGTGCCAGCAGCGTAGGGTCCCTTACAGATACGCAGTATTTT | CASSVGSLTDTQYF
TRBJ2-3 | . | . | TRBV19 | TGTGCCAGTAGTTTCTCAAGGAGGAGAGGCACAGATACGCAGTATTTT | CASSFSRRRGTDTQYF
TRBJ1-6 | . | . | TRBV28 | TGTGCCAGCAGGTTGGGTAGCTATAATTCACCCCTCCACTTT | CASRLGSYNSPLHF
TRBJ2-3 | . | . | TRBV19 | TGTGCCAGTAGTGTTAGGGCATACGGCACAGATACGCAGTATTTT | CASSVRAYGTDTQYF
TRBJ2-1 | TRBD1 | . | TRBV18 | TGTGCCAGCTCACCTCGACGGGGACAGGGGGCGTCGGGGTTGGTAAATGAGCAGTTCTTC | CASSPRRGQGASGLVNEQFF
TRBJ1-6 | . | . | TRBV7-2 | TGTGCCAGCAGCTTAAATGTGGACCCACCCCTCCACTTT | CASSLNVDPPLHF
TRBJ2-6 | . | once | TRBV11-1 | TGTGCCAGCAGCTTAACCGTCTCTGGGGCCAACGTCCTGACTTTC | CASSLTVSGANVLTF
TRBJ2-1 | . | . | TRBV7-3 | TGTGCCAGCAGTTCTACCCTGGAGCGTGGGAATGAGCAGTTCTTC | CASSSTLERGNEQFF
TRBJ1-5 | TRBD1 | . | TRBV19 | TGTGCCAGTAGTATAGGGGGACAGGGGATTAATCAGCCCCAGCATTTT | CASSIGGQGINQPQHF
TRBJ1-2 | . | . | TRBV11-2 | TGTGCCAGCAGCTCCCGGACAGAATCAAATAATGGCTACACCTTC | CASSSRTESNNGYTF
TRBJ2-5 | TRBD1 | . | TRBV11-2 | TGTGCCAGCAGCTTTGATGGACAGGCTCAAGAGACCCAGTACTTC | CASSFDGQAQETQYF
TRBJ1-1 | . | . | TRBV6-6 | TGTGCCAGCAGTTCCCTCAGGATGAACACTGAAGCTTTCTTT | CASSSLRMNTEAFF
TRBJ2-2 | . | . | TRBV27 | TGTGCCAGCAGTCTCCTCCGGATTAACACCGGGGAGCTGTTTTTT | CASSLLRINTGELFF
TRBJ1-1 | TRBD1 | . | TRBV12-5 | TGTGCTAGTGGCCCAGCGGACAGGGAAGCTTTCTTT | CASGPADREAFF
TRBJ1-5 | . | . | TRBV21-1 | TGTGCCAGCAGCATCCCGGGACACAAGGTGGGCAATCAGCCCCAGCATTTT | CASSIPGHKVGNQPQHF
TRBJ1-2 | . | . | TRBV6-5 | TGTGCCAGCAGATCCAGACTTATCGATGGCTACACCTTC | CASRSRLIDGYTF
TRBJ1-2 | . | . | TRBV18 | TGTGCCAGCTCACCAGGAGAGGGTATCAATGGCTACACCTTC | CASSPGEGINGYTF
TRBJ1-2 | . | . | TRBV11-2 | . | CASSLVVAGGSF
TRBJ2-5 | TRBD2 | . | TRBV7-3 | TGTGCCAGCAGCTTAATCGGCGGGGGAACCCCAGAGACCCAGTACTTC | CASSLIGGGTPETQYF